This TCR beta chain was retrieved from a study of blood T cell repertoires in COVID-19. In the study overall: Sites in the United States, Italy and Spain provided acute and convalescent COVID-19 samples.

Looked up from germline, CDR1 is SGHTA and CDR2 is FQGNSA. The CDR3 is 16 amino acids. V was trimmed by 2 bases and J by 2 bases, leaving 13 bases between them. In the original processing: From reference gene primer amplification, estimates of nucleated cell counts were derived. Sequenced by immunoSEQ multiplex PCR; TCRdb stores in-frame clones only, minus some. V and J calls and clone size are as listed in that table; D and trimming were resolved from the DNA. The table includes about 190,000 clones, roughly nine tenths detected once. The sequencing input was peripheral blood. The receptor was isolated from a woman in her 30s with active or convalescent COVID-19. The rearrangement links TRBV7-2 to TRBJ1-5, with TRBD1 as a possible D gene (5 bases). The CDR3 loop reads CASSLSWGPGNQPQHF. As DNA, the CDR3 is TGTGCCAGCAGCTTATCCTGGGGCCCGGGCAATCAGCCCCAGCATTTT.